This T cell receptor beta chain was profiled in a study of blood T cell repertoires in COVID-19. Using immunoSEQ multiplex PCR, the repertoire was profiled, and TCRdb retains in-frame clones only, with some absent. The sample lists roughly 250,000 clones; roughly 85% were seen once. This CDR3 contains 17 residues. Germline CDR1 MGHRA, CDR2 YSYEKL. Unmatched junction bases numbered 10, after V lost 4 bases and J lost 0 bases. The clonotype was recovered from a middle-aged woman who had been exposed to COVID-19. V gene TRBV4-1 combines with J gene TRBJ1-2, with 8 bases lining up with TRBD1. Source material: PBMCs or T cells enriched from blood (not recorded which). The CDR3 region has the DNA TGCGCCAGCAGCCTTTCGTCGGACAGGGTCGCTAACTATGGCTACACCTTC. Amino acids: CASSLSSDRVANYGYTF.